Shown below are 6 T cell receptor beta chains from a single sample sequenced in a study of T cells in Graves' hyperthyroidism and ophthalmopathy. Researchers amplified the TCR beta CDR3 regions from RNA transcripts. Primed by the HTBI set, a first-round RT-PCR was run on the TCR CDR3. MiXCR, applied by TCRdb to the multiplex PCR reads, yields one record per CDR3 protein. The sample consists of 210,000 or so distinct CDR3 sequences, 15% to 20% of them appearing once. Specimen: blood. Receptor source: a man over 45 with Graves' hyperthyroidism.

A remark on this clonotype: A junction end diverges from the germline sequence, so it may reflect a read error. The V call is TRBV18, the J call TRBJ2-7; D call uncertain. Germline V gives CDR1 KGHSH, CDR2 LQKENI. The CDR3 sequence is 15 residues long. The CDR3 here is CASSPRHSGSYERYF. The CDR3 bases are TGTGCCAGCTCACCACGGCATTCGGGTAGCTACGAGCGGTACTTC.

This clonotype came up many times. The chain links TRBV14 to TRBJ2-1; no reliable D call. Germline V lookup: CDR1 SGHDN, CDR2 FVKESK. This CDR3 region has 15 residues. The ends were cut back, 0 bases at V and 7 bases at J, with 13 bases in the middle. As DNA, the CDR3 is TGTGCCAGCAGCCAAGATGGCAATTCCGAGAATGAGCAGTTCTTC. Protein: CASSQDGNSENEQFF.

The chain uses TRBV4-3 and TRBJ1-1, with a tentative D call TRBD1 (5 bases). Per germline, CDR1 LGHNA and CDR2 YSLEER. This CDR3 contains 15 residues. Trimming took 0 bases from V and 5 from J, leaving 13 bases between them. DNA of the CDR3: TGCGCCAGCAGCCAAGATTATACCCCAGGGACTGAAGCTTTCTTT. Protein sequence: CASSQDYTPGTEAFF.

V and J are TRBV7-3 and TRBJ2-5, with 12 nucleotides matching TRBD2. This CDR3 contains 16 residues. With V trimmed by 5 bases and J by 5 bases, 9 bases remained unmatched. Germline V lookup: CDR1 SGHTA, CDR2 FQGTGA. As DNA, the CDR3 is TGTGCCAGCAGCCCAAGACTAGCGGGAGATGGCGAGACCCAGTACTTC. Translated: CASSPRLAGDGETQYF. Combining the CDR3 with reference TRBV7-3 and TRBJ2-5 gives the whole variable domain GAGVSQTPSNKVTEKGKYVELRCDPISGHTALYWYRQSLGQGPEFLIYFQGTGAADDSGLPNDRFFAVRPEGSVSTLKIQRTERGDSAVYLCASSPRLAGDGETQYFGPGTRLLVL.

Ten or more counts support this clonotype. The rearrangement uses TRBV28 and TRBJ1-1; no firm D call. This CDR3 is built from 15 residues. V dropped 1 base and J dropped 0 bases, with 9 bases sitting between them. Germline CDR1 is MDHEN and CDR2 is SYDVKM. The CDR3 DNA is TGTGCCAGCAGTTTATTAGGGCAGTTGAACACTGAAGCTTTCTTT. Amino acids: CASSLLGQLNTEAFF.

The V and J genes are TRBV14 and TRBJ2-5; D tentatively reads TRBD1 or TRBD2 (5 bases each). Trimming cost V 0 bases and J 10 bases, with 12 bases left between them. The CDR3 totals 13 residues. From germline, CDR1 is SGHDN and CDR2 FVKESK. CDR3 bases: TGTGCCAGCAGCCAAGATCGGCAGGGAGACCAGTACTTC. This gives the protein CASSQDRQGDQYF.